This T cell receptor (beta chain) was recovered during a study of CD8 T cell repertoires and HIV-1 epitope variants. General observations from the study: Nine antigen-specific TCR beta clonotypes were found; six seemed cross-reactive to variants.

V was clipped by 2 bases and J by 2 bases, with 10 bases between them. The CDR3 consists of 15 residues. CDR1 MDHEN and CDR2 SYDVKM come from the germline V gene. A word on this clone: The target antigen is unknown.

Using immunoSEQ multiplex PCR, the repertoire was profiled, and TCRdb retains in-frame clones only, with some absent. The sample comprises about 2,900 clones, approximately 71% of which are singletons, and 40% to 50% rests with the top ten. This receptor was obtained from a male donor with HIV. This sequence joins TRBV28 and TRBJ1-5; D uncertain. The sequenced sample was cultured CD8+ T cells derived from PBMCs. DNA of the CDR3: TGTGCCAGCAGTTTACGGAGCTTCGGCAATCAGCCCCAGCATTTT. It translates to CASSLRSFGNQPQHF.